The TCR beta chain described here comes from a study of human T cells and chemical hapten exposure. On the study more broadly: The patients were mostly female; they had alopecia areata, totalis or universalis.

TCRdb reanalysed the RACE reads using MiXCR and keeps one entry per CDR3 protein. The repertoire holds around 85,000 distinct CDR3 sequences, roughly 13% seen once, with around 5.7% in the top ten. Study-wide results and caveats: There was a positive correlation between PT1 expanded TCR counts and patch test score.

As to time point: patch test 3, about 24 weeks after DPC sensitization. Treatment specified: therapeutic diphenylcyclopropenone sensitization with weekly scalp DPC. The V and J ends lost 0 bases and 4 bases respectively, with 13 bases between them. Per germline, CDR1 SGHNT and CDR2 YENEEA. This CDR3 spans 16 amino acids. Concerning this clonotype itself: Its antigen is as yet unknown.

The material was whole blood, obtained in connection with sensitization to the hapten diphenylcyclopropenone (DPC). The chain has TRBV11-3 and TRBJ2-1; possibly TRBD1 for D (6 bases). The source is a woman aged 50 to 60 with alopecia areata. Some clones in this sample may be carry-over from other donors' samples. The CDR3 DNA follows: TGTGCCAGCAGCTTAGATGCGGCAGGGGTTTACAATGAGCAGTTCTTC. It codes for CASSLDAAGVYNEQFF.